Listed below are T cell receptor beta chains from one sample, sequenced in a study of cytomegalovirus exposure and HLA in healthy donors. Profiling relied on immunoSEQ multiplex PCR, and the TCRdb table lists in-frame clones only, not all of them. The table includes under 150,000 clones, around 78% detected once. The sequencing sample was made of PBMCs. All receptors derive from a woman aged 35 to 49 in good health and CMV-seropositive. The CDR3 runs from the conserved cysteine through the conserved F or W. The order of the fields is clone size, V gene, J gene, D gene, CDR3 protein, CDR3 DNA. A D gene is named only where the DNA matches it firmly. Clone size is not always given. Where it is, it says once, few, many or a class for expanded clones.

abundance: .; v_gene: TRBV7-2; j_gene: TRBJ2-2; d_gene: TRBD2; CDR3aa: CASSPGLVELFF; CDR3nt: TGTGCCAGTTCCCCGGGACTAGTAGAGCTGTTTTTT
abundance: once; v_gene: TRBV28; j_gene: TRBJ1-3; d_gene: TRBD1; CDR3aa: CASTFPKGTADGSGNTIYF; CDR3nt: TGTGCCAGCACGTTCCCAAAGGGGACAGCAGACGGCTCTGGAAACACCATATATTTT
abundance: few; v_gene: TRBV11-3; j_gene: TRBJ2-5; d_gene: TRBD2; CDR3aa: CASSPPGLAGGETQYF; CDR3nt: TGTGCCAGCAGCCCCCCGGGACTAGCGGGAGGAGAGACCCAGTACTTC
abundance: few; v_gene: TRBV5-6; j_gene: TRBJ2-1; d_gene: .; CDR3aa: CASSLNYLPYNEQFF; CDR3nt: TGTGCCAGCAGCTTGAACTATTTGCCCTACAATGAGCAGTTCTTC
abundance: .; v_gene: TRBV4-1; j_gene: TRBJ2-5; d_gene: .; CDR3aa: CASSQVVGGEQETQYF; CDR3nt: TGCGCCAGCAGCCAAGTAGTTGGAGGGGAACAAGAGACCCAGTACTTC
abundance: .; v_gene: TRBV5-1; j_gene: TRBJ1-1; d_gene: .; CDR3aa: CASSLEPVMNTEAFF; CDR3nt: TGCGCCAGCAGCTTGGAACCAGTCATGAACACTGAAGCTTTCTTT
abundance: .; v_gene: TRBV6-1; j_gene: TRBJ1-5; d_gene: .; CDR3aa: CASSVDRVGQPQHF; CDR3nt: TGTGCCAGCAGTGTTGACAGAGTAGGGCAGCCCCAGCATTTT
abundance: .; v_gene: TRBV7-2; j_gene: TRBJ1-3; d_gene: TRBD1; CDR3aa: CASSLDRGGNTIYF; CDR3nt: TGTGCCAGCAGCCTAGACAGGGGTGGAAACACCATATATTTT
abundance: once; v_gene: TRBV27; j_gene: TRBJ2-1; d_gene: .; CDR3aa: CASSFSDEQFF; CDR3nt: TGTGCCAGCAGTTTCTCGGATGAGCAGTTCTTC
abundance: .; v_gene: TRBV5-1; j_gene: TRBJ1-5; d_gene: .; CDR3aa: CASSLGQFGQPQHF; CDR3nt: TGCGCCAGCAGCTTGGGACAGTTCGGCCAGCCCCAGCATTTT
abundance: .; v_gene: TRBV6-5; j_gene: TRBJ2-1; d_gene: .; CDR3aa: CASSYSGLQFF; CDR3nt: TGTGCCAGCAGTTACTCGGGGCTCCAGTTCTTC
abundance: .; v_gene: TRBV5-1; j_gene: TRBJ2-1; d_gene: TRBD2; CDR3aa: CASSLDGLAGANEQFF; CDR3nt: TGCGCCAGCAGCTTGGACGGACTAGCGGGAGCGAATGAGCAGTTCTTC
abundance: .; v_gene: TRBV7-3; j_gene: TRBJ2-7; d_gene: .; CDR3aa: CASSSGITTGEQYF; CDR3nt: TGTGCCAGCAGCTCCGGGATTACCACGGGCGAGCAGTACTTC
abundance: .; v_gene: TRBV28; j_gene: TRBJ2-7; d_gene: TRBD1; CDR3aa: CASGLGQGSYEQYF; CDR3nt: TGTGCCAGCGGATTGGGACAGGGTTCCTACGAGCAGTACTTC
abundance: once; v_gene: TRBV6-6; j_gene: TRBJ1-2; d_gene: TRBD1; CDR3aa: CASTRDRGHGYTF; CDR3nt: TGTGCCAGCACCCGAGACAGGGGTCATGGCTACACCTTC
abundance: .; v_gene: TRBV6-5; j_gene: TRBJ2-5; d_gene: .; CDR3aa: CASSYSIQGTEETQYF; CDR3nt: TGTGCCAGCAGTTACTCGATTCAGGGGACGGAGGAGACCCAGTACTTC
abundance: .; v_gene: TRBV19; j_gene: TRBJ2-7; d_gene: TRBD2; CDR3aa: CASSLIAGLTGEQYF; CDR3nt: TGTGCCAGTAGCCTTATAGCGGGGCTTACGGGTGAGCAGTACTTC
abundance: .; v_gene: TRBV5-5; j_gene: TRBJ1-3; d_gene: TRBD1; CDR3aa: CASSLDRENTIYF; CDR3nt: TGTGCCAGCAGCCTGGACAGGGAAAACACCATATATTTT
abundance: .; v_gene: TRBV11-2; j_gene: TRBJ2-1; d_gene: .; CDR3aa: CASSPPGLPGDEQFF; CDR3nt: TGTGCCAGCAGCCCCCCGGGACTCCCTGGCGATGAGCAGTTCTTC
abundance: .; v_gene: TRBV27; j_gene: TRBJ1-3; d_gene: .; CDR3aa: CASSLWGPPSGNTIYF; CDR3nt: TGTGCCAGCAGTTTATGGGGGCCGCCGAGTGGAAACACCATATATTTT
abundance: .; v_gene: TRBV5-8; j_gene: TRBJ1-5; d_gene: .; CDR3aa: CASSLQGYSNQPQHF; CDR3nt: TGTGCCAGCAGCCTCCAGGGCTATAGCAATCAGCCCCAGCATTTT
abundance: few; v_gene: TRBV11-2; j_gene: TRBJ1-5; d_gene: TRBD1; CDR3aa: CASSLDTGGNQPQHF; CDR3nt: TGTGCCAGCAGCTTAGACACAGGGGGTAATCAGCCCCAGCATTTT
abundance: .; v_gene: TRBV20-1; j_gene: TRBJ1-1; d_gene: .; CDR3aa: CSARVTDEAFF; CDR3nt: TGCAGTGCTAGAGTGACAGATGAAGCTTTCTTT
abundance: .; v_gene: TRBV4-2; j_gene: TRBJ2-2; d_gene: .; CDR3aa: CASSQLSGELFF; CDR3nt: TGTGCCAGCAGCCAACTCTCCGGGGAGCTGTTTTTT
abundance: .; v_gene: TRBV19; j_gene: TRBJ2-1; d_gene: TRBD2; CDR3aa: CASSPVLSRTSGLYNEQFF; CDR3nt: TGTGCCAGTAGTCCCGTGTTAAGTAGGACTAGCGGATTATACAATGAGCAGTTCTTC
abundance: .; v_gene: TRBV12-2; j_gene: TRBJ1-5; d_gene: .; CDR3aa: CASRIRATYSNQPQHF; CDR3nt: TGTGCAAGTCGCATCAGGGCCACTTATAGCAATCAGCCCCAGCATTTT
abundance: .; v_gene: TRBV27; j_gene: TRBJ1-2; d_gene: TRBD1; CDR3aa: CASAPQGVANYGYTF; CDR3nt: TGTGCCAGCGCGCCTCAGGGGGTAGCTAACTATGGCTACACCTTC
abundance: .; v_gene: TRBV6-5; j_gene: TRBJ2-7; d_gene: TRBD2; CDR3aa: CASSYNGLAGGYEQYF; CDR3nt: TGTGCCAGCAGTTACAACGGACTAGCGGGAGGCTACGAGCAGTACTTC
abundance: few; v_gene: TRBV18; j_gene: TRBJ2-1; d_gene: TRBD2; CDR3aa: CASSPSGRNEQFF; CDR3nt: TGTGCCAGCTCACCTAGCGGGAGAAATGAGCAGTTCTTC
abundance: .; v_gene: TRBV20-1; j_gene: TRBJ1-1; d_gene: .; CDR3aa: CSATGSTEAFF; CDR3nt: TGCAGTGCTACGGGGAGCACTGAAGCTTTCTTT
abundance: .; v_gene: TRBV6-1; j_gene: TRBJ2-7; d_gene: .; CDR3aa: CASSGKGFGGHSYEQYF; CDR3nt: TGTGCCAGCAGTGGGAAGGGGTTTGGCGGACACTCCTACGAGCAGTACTTC
abundance: .; v_gene: TRBV6-5; j_gene: TRBJ2-3; d_gene: .; CDR3aa: CASSLTGPGTQYF; CDR3nt: TGTGCCAGCAGCCTAACAGGGCCAGGTACGCAGTATTTT
abundance: .; v_gene: TRBV10-2; j_gene: TRBJ2-2; d_gene: TRBD2; CDR3aa: CASSLAGGPYTGELFF; CDR3nt: TGCGCCAGCAGTCTAGCGGGAGGGCCCTACACCGGGGAGCTGTTTTTT
abundance: .; v_gene: TRBV9; j_gene: TRBJ2-3; d_gene: TRBD2; CDR3aa: CASTSSGRAGGDTQYF; CDR3nt: TGTGCCAGCACCTCTAGCGGGAGGGCCGGGGGAGATACGCAGTATTTT
abundance: .; v_gene: TRBV10-3; j_gene: TRBJ2-3; d_gene: .; CDR3aa: CAISEGRTTSTDTQYF; CDR3nt: TGTGCCATCAGTGAGGGCCGGACAACTAGCACAGATACGCAGTATTTT
abundance: .; v_gene: TRBV30; j_gene: TRBJ2-1; d_gene: TRBD2; CDR3aa: CAWSNTWGLAYYEQFF; CDR3nt: TGTGCCTGGAGCAATACCTGGGGACTAGCGTACTATGAGCAGTTCTTC
abundance: .; v_gene: TRBV5-8; j_gene: TRBJ2-1; d_gene: TRBD2; CDR3aa: CASSSGLSLYNEQFF; CDR3nt: TGTGCCAGCAGCTCGGGACTATCTCTCTACAATGAGCAGTTCTTC
abundance: .; v_gene: TRBV21-1; j_gene: TRBJ2-1; d_gene: .; CDR3aa: CASSKGTSGHNEQFF; CDR3nt: TGTGCCAGCAGCAAAGGGACTAGCGGCCACAATGAGCAGTTCTTC
abundance: .; v_gene: TRBV20-1; j_gene: TRBJ2-7; d_gene: .; CDR3aa: CSISRYEQYF; CDR3nt: TGCAGTATTAGTCGCTACGAGCAGTACTTC
abundance: .; v_gene: TRBV4-1; j_gene: TRBJ2-7; d_gene: TRBD2; CDR3aa: CASSGREGSYEQYF; CDR3nt: TGCGCCAGCAGTGGGCGGGAGGGCTCCTACGAGCAGTACTTC
abundance: .; v_gene: TRBV2; j_gene: TRBJ2-5; d_gene: TRBD2; CDR3aa: CASSGGLQETQYF; CDR3nt: TGTGCCAGCAGTGGGGGACTACAAGAGACCCAGTACTTC
abundance: .; v_gene: TRBV5-1; j_gene: TRBJ2-3; d_gene: .; CDR3aa: CASRLTADTQYF; CDR3nt: TGCGCCAGCAGGCTGACAGCAGATACGCAGTATTTT
abundance: .; v_gene: TRBV2; j_gene: TRBJ1-3; d_gene: .; CDR3aa: CASFEAWGNTIYF; CDR3nt: TGTGCCAGCTTCGAGGCTTGGGGAAACACCATATATTTT
abundance: few; v_gene: TRBV11-2; j_gene: TRBJ2-1; d_gene: TRBD2; CDR3aa: CASSLELAPYNEQFF; CDR3nt: TGTGCCAGCAGCTTAGAACTAGCGCCTTACAATGAGCAGTTCTTC
abundance: once; v_gene: TRBV30; j_gene: TRBJ1-5; d_gene: .; CDR3aa: CAWSIQQINQPQHF; CDR3nt: TGTGCCTGGAGTATCCAACAGATCAATCAGCCCCAGCATTTT
abundance: .; v_gene: TRBV7-5; j_gene: TRBJ2-5; d_gene: .; CDR3aa: CARSSPSSSGRTPTETQYF; CDR3nt: TGTGCCAGAAGCTCACCCTCGTCTAGCGGGAGAACCCCCACAGAGACCCAGTACTTC
abundance: few; v_gene: TRBV7-9; j_gene: TRBJ1-5; d_gene: .; CDR3aa: CSSSLDGEGNQPQHF; CDR3nt: TGTTCCAGCAGCTTAGACGGGGAGGGCAATCAGCCCCAGCATTTT